What follows are 14 T cell receptor beta chains derived from one specimen sequenced in a study of identifying expanded T cells in peripheral blood. The method was immunoSEQ multiplex PCR; TCRdb's version includes in-frame clones alone and lacks a portion of them. The sample contains around 78,000 clones, approximately 84% of which appear only once. Sequencing used blood. The receptors here all came from a person aged 18-70 years in good health.

The genes are TRBV5-6 and TRBJ1-5; D not resolved. V dropped 4 bases and J dropped 1 base, with 12 bases sitting between them. CDR1 SGHDT and CDR2 YYEEEE come from the germline V gene. This CDR3 comprises 15 residues. CDR3 in amino acids: CASSRHIPSNQPQHF. Here the CDR3 DNA reads TGTGCCAGCAGCCGCCATATACCAAGCAATCAGCCCCAGCATTTT.

The genes are TRBV7-2 and TRBJ1-5; weak D call: TRBD1 (5 bases). V gave up 1 base and J gave up 6 bases, with 13 bases separating them. The germline V gene has CDR1 SGHTA and CDR2 FQGNSA. The CDR3 sequence is 15 residues long. CDR3 coding DNA: TGTGCCAGCAGCTTAGAGACAGAGGGCGTTCAGCCCCAGCATTTT. It yields the protein CASSLETEGVQPQHF.

CDR3 sequence: CASSLYLDTGELFF. The CDR3 DNA reads TGCGCCAGCAGCTTGTACTTGGACACCGGGGAGCTGTTTTTT. This chain connects TRBV5-1 to TRBJ2-2, with D unclear. Germline V CDR1 and CDR2: SGHRS, YFSETQ. This CDR3 contains 14 residues. V shed 1 base and J shed 3 bases, with 7 bases lying between them.

The V call is TRBV5-6, the J call TRBJ1-1; 7 positions match TRBD1. In germline, CDR1 is SGHDT, CDR2 YYEEEE. The V and J ends lost 0 bases and 4 bases, in that order; junction bases with no gene match: 18. The CDR3 extends over 19 amino acids. The CDR3 reads CASSLGVVDRRAWGTEAFF. The CDR3, as DNA: TGTGCCAGCAGCTTGGGGGTGGTGGACAGGCGGGCGTGGGGCACTGAAGCTTTCTTT.

This sequence joins TRBV4-1 and TRBJ1-1; 8 bases match TRBD1. Germline loops: CDR1 MGHRA, CDR2 YSYEKL. V was pared by 3 bases and J by 3 bases, with 9 bases of the junction left unmatched. CDR3 length: 16 amino acids. CDR3 amino acids: CASSQSSGTGDTEAFF. In DNA, the CDR3 is TGCGCCAGCAGCCAGTCCTCCGGGACAGGAGACACTGAAGCTTTCTTT.

The chain is built from TRBV7-3 and TRBJ2-1; 9 bases match TRBD1. Germline CDR1 and CDR2: SGHTA and FQGTGA. The CDR3 runs to 15 residues. V dropped 4 bases and J dropped 8; count of bases not matched to a gene: 9. The CDR3 here is CASSSKTGGLHEQFF. The CDR3 region has the DNA TGTGCCAGCAGCTCTAAGACAGGGGGTCTTCATGAGCAGTTCTTC.

This chain links TRBV29-1 with TRBJ1-1, with 12 nucleotides matching TRBD1. V gave up 6 bases and J gave up 6 bases; unmatched junction bases: 14. This CDR3 spans 16 amino acids. The V gene's germline CDR1 is SQVTM and CDR2 ANQGSEA. CDR3 protein: CSVLRDRGRRAPEAFF. As DNA, the CDR3 is TGCAGCGTGCTCCGGGACAGGGGGCGCCGGGCGCCTGAAGCTTTCTTT. The full variable domain, rest sourced from reference TRBV29-1 and TRBJ1-1, is SAVISQKPSRDICQRGTSLTIQCQVDSQVTMMFWYRQQPGQSLTLIATANQGSEATYESGFVIDKFPISRPNLTFSTLTVSNMSPEDSSIYLCSVLRDRGRRAPEAFFGQGTRLTVV.

The chain joins TRBV7-2 to TRBJ1-5, with 7 bases identical to TRBD1. The CDR3 is 16 amino acids. With 5 bases clipped from V and 5 bases from J, the junction kept 12 bases outside the gene matches. Per germline, CDR1 SGHTA and CDR2 FQGNSA. For the CDR3, the DNA is TGTGCCAGCAGCCTCCAGGGCGGCAGGGGGGATCAGCCCCAGCATTTT. Amino acid sequence: CASSLQGGRGDQPQHF.

V is TRBV5-1 and J is TRBJ2-2; D is possibly TRBD1 or TRBD2 (5 bases each). The CDR3 totals 14 residues. V was clipped by 4 bases and J by 4 bases, with 11 bases between them. From germline, CDR1 is SGHRS and CDR2 YFSETQ. This CDR3 is CASSARDGTGELFF. CDR3 sequence (DNA): TGCGCCAGCAGCGCCCGGGACGGCACCGGGGAGCTGTTTTTT.

This sequence joins TRBV27 and TRBJ1-1; D is possibly TRBD1 (5 bases). The V and J ends lost 11 bases and 1 base respectively, with 20 bases between them. The CDR3 covers 15 residues. The germline gives CDR1 MNHEY, CDR2 SMNVEV (reference sequence). The CDR3 here is CASRQGANTNTEAFF. CDR3 coding DNA: TGTGCCTCCCGCCAAGGGGCCAATACGAACACTGAAGCTTTCTTT.

The V and J genes are TRBV5-1 and TRBJ2-5, with unresolved D. Trimming left V 0 bases short and J 2 bases short, with 5 bases between. The V gene's germline CDR1 is SGHRS and CDR2 YFSETQ. The CDR3 contains 13 residues. Written as DNA, the CDR3 is TGCGCCAGCAGCTTGGGGCAGCAAGAGACCCAGTACTTC. It encodes CASSLGQQETQYF.

The chain has TRBV15 and TRBJ2-3, with TRBD2 as a possible D gene (6 bases). Trimming removed 4 bases at V and 4 bases at J, with 9 bases between. This CDR3 spans 13 amino acids. Germline V gene data show CDR1 as LNHNV and CDR2 as YYDKDF (reference sequence). CDR3 in DNA: TGTGCCACCAGCAAACTAGCAGCAGATACGCAGTATTTT. This gives the protein CATSKLAADTQYF.

V and J are TRBV11-2 and TRBJ2-3; TRBD2 agrees at 11 bases. Trimming at V came to 5 bases and at J to 6 bases, leaving 10 bases not matched to a gene. Germline V CDR1 and CDR2: SGHAT, FQNNGV. This CDR3 contains 16 residues. The CDR3 bases are TGTGCCAGCAGCCATAATAGCGGGAGGGCCTCGGATACGCAGTATTTT. Amino acid sequence: CASSHNSGRASDTQYF.

This clone was observed a single time. This sequence joins TRBV5-4 and TRBJ2-3; D gene unclear. CDR3 length equals 13 residues. The V gene lost 1 base and the J gene lost 4 bases, with 7 bases spanning the gap. Germline V gene data show CDR1 as SGHNT and CDR2 as YYREEE (reference sequence). CDR3: CASSLWASDTQYF. CDR3 DNA: TGTGCCAGCAGCTTGTGGGCCTCAGATACGCAGTATTTT.